Each of the 17 T cell receptor beta chains below was sequenced from the same sample in a study of T-cell memory formation after mild COVID-19 (dated by TCRdb to the early 2020s). The method was 5' RACE. Sequenced using an Illumina NovaSeq 6000. TCRdb reanalyzed the raw reads on its own, using fastp at Q25 for trimming and MiXCR for clone calling, and kept in-frame beta chains. Rows matching on CDR3 protein sequence are summarized as one entry with the most common DNA and genes. This sample is represented by roughly 110,000 distinct CDR3 sequences; around an eighth of them were singletons. The top ten clonotypes cover around 30% of the sample. Specimen: PBMCs or a T cell subset sorted from them (not recorded which). Every receptor here comes from an adult woman who had mild COVID-19 (a few samples of this study predate the infection). The sample titles of this study are shuffled in the database, so cell type and time point are left out; the donor was told from shared clones.

This clonotype occurred many times. This chain connects TRBV21-1 to TRBJ1-2. TRBV21-1 constitutes a pseudogene. This CDR3 has 16 amino acids. CDR3 sequence: CASTQGRTTFAYGYTF. CDR3 coding DNA: TGTGCCAGCACCCAGGGACGGACTACATTTGCCTATGGCTACACCTTC.

This clonotype was seen a few times. The chain has TRBV29-1 and TRBJ1-1, with TRBD1 matching over 7 bases. Germline V gives CDR1 SQVTM, CDR2 ANQGSEA. The CDR3 is made up of 13 amino acids. V gave up 5 bases and J gave up 9 bases; unmatched junction bases: 12. The CDR3 DNA sequence: TGCAGCGTTACGGGACAGACAAGTTACCAAGCTTTCTTT. This gives the protein CSVTGQTSYQAFF.

In this sample, this clonotype turned up a few times. The chain recombines TRBV12-3 or TRBV12-4 with TRBJ2-7, with 10 bases identical to TRBD1. This CDR3 has 13 residues. Trimming removed 11 bases from V and 2 bases from J; junction bases left unmatched: 6. The CDR3 here is CAVKGQGTYEQYF. CDR3 nucleotide sequence: TGTGCCGTCAAGGGACAGGGGACCTACGAGCAGTACTTC.

The chain employs TRBV30 and TRBJ1-5, with 9 bases aligning to TRBD1. The germline V gene has CDR1 GTSNPN and CDR2 SVGIG (reference sequence). Trimming removed 2 bases from V and 7 bases from J; junction bases left unmatched: 6. CDR3 length: 14 residues. This chain's CDR3 is CAWSTGQGDQPQHF. The CDR3 DNA follows: TGTGCCTGGAGTACGGGACAGGGAGACCAGCCCCAGCATTTT.

The table lists this clonotype with a few counts. The chain is built from TRBV12-3 or TRBV12-4 and TRBJ2-1; 9 nucleotides line up with TRBD2. The trim removed 8 bases at V and 4 bases at J, leaving 6 bases unmatched. This CDR3 contains 14 residues. The CDR3 spells CASCSSGKYNEQFF. The DNA for the CDR3 is TGTGCCAGCTGCTCTAGCGGGAAGTACAATGAGCAGTTCTTC.

This clonotype was counted between two and nine times. The rearrangement joins TRBV7-6 to TRBJ1-4, with 9 bases fitting TRBD1. This CDR3 comprises 15 residues. V shed 5 bases, J shed 7 bases, and the junction held 8 bases outside the gene matches. Germline CDR1 and CDR2: SGHVS and FNYEAQ. CDR3 in amino acids: CASSPKQGAREKLFF. The DNA for the CDR3 is TGTGCCAGCAGCCCGAAACAGGGGGCGCGTGAAAAACTGTTTTTT.

This clonotype was seen more than once but under ten times. This chain uses TRBV5-5 with TRBJ2-7, with unresolved D. The length of the CDR3 is 15 residues. Between the trimmed V and J ends, which lost 1 base and 2 bases, there was a span of 13 bases. The V gene's germline CDR1 is SGHKS and CDR2 YYEKEE (reference sequence). Written as DNA, the CDR3 is TGTGCCAGCAGCTTGTCATGGGGTTACCCCTACGAGCAGTACTTC. This gives the protein CASSLSWGYPYEQYF.

This clonotype has a count of ten or more. J is TRBJ2-7 and V is TRBV29-1, with 7 bases identical to TRBD1. Trimming took 4 bases from V and 0 from J; bases not matched to a gene: 9. The CDR3 is made up of 15 amino acids. CDR1 and CDR2 (germline): SQVTM, ANQGSEA. The CDR3 DNA is TGCAGCGTTGGGCCGCTACAGGGGCCCTCCTACGAGCAGTACTTC. It is translated as CSVGPLQGPSYEQYF.

The chain couples TRBV9 to TRBJ2-1; D is uncertain. Germline CDR1 reads SGDLS; CDR2 reads YYNGEE. With 5 bases removed from V and 8 bases from J, the gap between germline ends came to 17 bases. CDR3 length: 14 residues. The CDR3 nucleotides are TGTGCCAGCAGTGGAAGGGTCTCGCTTTATGAGCAGTTCTTC. Its translation is CASSGRVSLYEQFF.

This clonotype was found a few times. The chain combines TRBV7-9 with TRBJ1-6; perhaps TRBD1 as D (6 bases). Germline CDR1 is SEHNR and CDR2 is FQNEAQ (reference sequence). There are 14 residues in the CDR3. The ends were cut back, 5 bases at V and 10 bases at J, with 15 bases in the middle. CDR3 residues: CASSPDRSKSPLHF. In DNA, the CDR3 is TGTGCCAGCAGCCCTGACAGGTCGAAGTCACCCCTCCACTTT.

J is TRBJ2-2 and V is TRBV24-1; 9 bases are shared with TRBD1. CDR1 and CDR2 from the germline V gene are KGHDR and SFDVKD. Trimming cost V 9 bases and J 6 bases; bases outside gene matches: 7. The CDR3 is made up of 14 amino acids. The CDR3 DNA reads as TGTGCCACCCGGGGACAGGGCTCAGCCGGGGAGCTGTTTTTT. It codes for CATRGQGSAGELFF.

This CDR3 reads CASSPGTATNYGYTF. As DNA, the CDR3 is TGCGCCAGCAGCCCAGGGACAGCTACTAACTATGGCTACACCTTC. This chain links TRBV4-3 with TRBJ1-2; 7 positions match TRBD1. CDR1 is LGHNA, CDR2 YSLEER, per germline. The J segment lost 0 bases and the V segment lost 4 bases, leaving 5 bases of the junction unmatched. CDR3 length: 15 residues.

This clonotype was seen more than once but under ten times. The gene calls are TRBV9 and TRBJ2-6; D is undetermined. Germline CDR1 and CDR2: SGDLS and YYNGEE. Trimming shortened V by 7 bases and J by 1 base, and 9 bases separated the two germline ends. The CDR3 covers 14 residues. The CDR3, as DNA: TGTGCCAGCGAGACCCCTTCTGGGGCCAACGTCCTGACTTTC. Protein sequence: CASETPSGANVLTF.

This clonotype showed up just once. V usage is TRBV4-1 and J usage is TRBJ1-1; D is possibly TRBD1 (5 bases). The length of the CDR3 is 14 residues. Deletions cut 4 bases from V and 8 bases from J, with 17 bases between. CDR1 is MGHRA, CDR2 YSYEKL, per germline. The CDR3: CASSPRQGTSEAFF. CDR3 DNA sequence: TGCGCCAGCAGCCCTCGGCAAGGGACCTCAGAAGCTTTCTTT.

This clonotype was observed a handful of times. This chain's CDR3 is CAISETGAYTEAFF. The CDR3 DNA reads TGTGCCATCAGTGAGACAGGGGCGTACACTGAAGCTTTCTTT. This chain connects TRBV10-3 to TRBJ1-1; 7 positions agree with TRBD1. CDR1 is ENHRY and CDR2 is SYGVKD in the germline V gene. V was pared by 2 bases and J by 3 bases, with 3 bases of the junction left unmatched. The CDR3 spans 14 residues.

The chain joins TRBV29-1 to TRBJ2-3; 9 bases match TRBD2. The germline V gene encodes CDR1 SQVTM and CDR2 ANQGSEA. V dropped 4 bases and J dropped 3; count of bases not matched to a gene: 14. The CDR3 runs to 17 residues. The CDR3 DNA reads TGCAGCGTTGTTTTCTCGGCGGGAGGGCCGGGAACAGATACGCAGTATTTT. Translation gives CSVVFSAGGPGTDTQYF.

This clonotype was detected many times. The CDR3 nucleotides are TGTGCCATCAGCTCAGGCCCCTACGAGCAGTACTTC. This encodes CAISSGPYEQYF. The chain employs TRBV10-3 and TRBJ2-7; D unclear. CDR3 size: 12 residues. Germline V gene data show CDR1 as ENHRY and CDR2 as SYGVKD. Between the trimmed V and J ends, which lost 6 bases and 2 bases, there was a span of 8 bases.